In this sample, the clone carrying this T cell receptor (beta chain) turned up a few times. The record originates from a study of blood T cell repertoires in COVID-19. On the study more broadly: The origin of the acute and convalescent COVID-19 samples was the United States, Italy and Spain. T cells, B-cell-depleted T cells, or PBMCs supplied cDNA or gDNA.

Germline CDR1 and CDR2: LGHDT and YNNKEL (reference sequence). Trimming removed 0 bases from V and 1 base from J; junction bases left unmatched: 2. The CDR3 spans 15 residues. Original handling: Estimation of nucleated cell counts relied on the amplification of reference gene primers. Assay: immunoSEQ multiplex PCR; the TCRdb copy retains only in-frame clones and omits some. V and J calls and clone size are copied from that table; D and trimming were computed from the DNA. The table has around 230,000 clones, 65% to 90% seen once. The material sequenced was peripheral blood. The gene calls are TRBV3-1 (or the pseudogene TRBV3-2) and TRBJ2-7, with 8 bases identical to TRBD2. The clonotype originates from a man aged 40-49 years who had recovered from COVID-19. The CDR3 reads CASSQDASGSYEQYF. The CDR3 DNA reads TGTGCCAGCAGCCAAGATGCTAGCGGGTCCTACGAGCAGTACTTC.